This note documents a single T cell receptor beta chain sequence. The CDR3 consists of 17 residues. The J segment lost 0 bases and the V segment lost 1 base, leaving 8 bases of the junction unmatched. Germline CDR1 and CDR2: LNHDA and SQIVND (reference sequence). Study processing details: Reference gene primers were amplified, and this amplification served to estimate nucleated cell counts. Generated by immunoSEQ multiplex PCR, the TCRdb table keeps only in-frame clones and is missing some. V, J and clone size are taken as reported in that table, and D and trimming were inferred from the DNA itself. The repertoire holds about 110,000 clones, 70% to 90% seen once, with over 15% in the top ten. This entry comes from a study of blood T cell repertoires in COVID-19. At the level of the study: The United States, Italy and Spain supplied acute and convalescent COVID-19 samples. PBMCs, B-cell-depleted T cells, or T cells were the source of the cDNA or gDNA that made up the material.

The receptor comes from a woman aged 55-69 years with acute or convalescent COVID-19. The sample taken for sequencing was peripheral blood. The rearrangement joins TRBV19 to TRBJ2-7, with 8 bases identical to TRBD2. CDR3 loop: CASSIALSGTSSYEQYF. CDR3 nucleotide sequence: TGTGCCAGTAGTATAGCTCTGAGCGGGACTAGCTCCTACGAGCAGTACTTC.